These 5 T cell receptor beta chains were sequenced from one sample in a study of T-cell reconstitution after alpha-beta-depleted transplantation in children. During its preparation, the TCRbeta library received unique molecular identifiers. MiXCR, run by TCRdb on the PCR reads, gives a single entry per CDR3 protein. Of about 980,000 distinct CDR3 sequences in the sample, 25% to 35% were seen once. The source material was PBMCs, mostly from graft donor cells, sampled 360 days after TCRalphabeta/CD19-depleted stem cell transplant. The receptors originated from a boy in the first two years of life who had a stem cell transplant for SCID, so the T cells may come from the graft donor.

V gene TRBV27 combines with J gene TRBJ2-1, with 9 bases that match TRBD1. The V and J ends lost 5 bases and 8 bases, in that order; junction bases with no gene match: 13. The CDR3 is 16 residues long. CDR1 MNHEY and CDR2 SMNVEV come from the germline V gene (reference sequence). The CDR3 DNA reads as TGTGCCAGCAGTCCCCATACCGGGACAGGGTATCATGAGCAGTTCTTC. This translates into CASSPHTGTGYHEQFF.

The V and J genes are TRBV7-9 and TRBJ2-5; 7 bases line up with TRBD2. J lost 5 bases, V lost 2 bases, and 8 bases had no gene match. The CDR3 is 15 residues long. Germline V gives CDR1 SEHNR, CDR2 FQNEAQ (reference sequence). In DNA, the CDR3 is TGTGCCAGCAGCTTACTGTTAGGTAGCGGGGAGACCCAGTACTTC. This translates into CASSLLLGSGETQYF.

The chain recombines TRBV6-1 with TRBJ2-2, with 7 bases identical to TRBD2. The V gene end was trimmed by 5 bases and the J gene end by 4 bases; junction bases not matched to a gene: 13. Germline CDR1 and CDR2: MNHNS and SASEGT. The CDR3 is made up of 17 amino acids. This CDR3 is CASSRLLGGTATGELFF. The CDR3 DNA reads TGTGCCAGCAGTCGGTTGCTGGGAGGGACCGCCACCGGGGAGCTGTTTTTT.

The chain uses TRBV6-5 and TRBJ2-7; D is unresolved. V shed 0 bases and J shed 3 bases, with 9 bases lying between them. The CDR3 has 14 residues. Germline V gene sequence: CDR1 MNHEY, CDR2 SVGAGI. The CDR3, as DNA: TGTGCCAGCAGTTACTCGCGTACCGGCTACGAGCAGTACTTC. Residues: CASSYSRTGYEQYF.

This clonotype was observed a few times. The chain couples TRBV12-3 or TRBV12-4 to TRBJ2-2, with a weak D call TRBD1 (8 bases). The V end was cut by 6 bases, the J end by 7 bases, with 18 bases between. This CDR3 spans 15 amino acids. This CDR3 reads CASRVQGGLNGELFF. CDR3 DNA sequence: TGTGCCAGCAGAGTACAGGGGGGGCTCAACGGGGAGCTGTTTTTT.